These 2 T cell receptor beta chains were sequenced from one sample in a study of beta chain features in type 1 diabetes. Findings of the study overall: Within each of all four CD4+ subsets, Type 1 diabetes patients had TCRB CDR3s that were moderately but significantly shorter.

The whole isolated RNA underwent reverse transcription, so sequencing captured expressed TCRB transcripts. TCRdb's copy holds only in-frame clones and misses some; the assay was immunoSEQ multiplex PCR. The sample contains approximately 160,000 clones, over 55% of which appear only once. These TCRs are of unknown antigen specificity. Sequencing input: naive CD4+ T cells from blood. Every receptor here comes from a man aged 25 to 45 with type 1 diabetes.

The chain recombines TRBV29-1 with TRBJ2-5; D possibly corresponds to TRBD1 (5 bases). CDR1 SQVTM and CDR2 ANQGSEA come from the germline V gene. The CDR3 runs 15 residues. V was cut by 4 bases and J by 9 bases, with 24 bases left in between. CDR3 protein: CSVAMTDSRISPQYF. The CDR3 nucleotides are TGCAGCGTTGCAATGACAGACTCGAGGATTTCGCCCCAGTACTTC.

The CDR3 nucleotides are TGTGCCAGCAGCTTAAGGGCTAGCGGGAGCCAAGAGACCCAGTACTTC. Amino acids: CASSLRASGSQETQYF. The chain couples TRBV13 to TRBJ2-5; 10 bases map to TRBD2. CDR3 size: 16 residues. Losses at the gene ends were 2 bases for V and 1 base for J; bases not matched to a gene: 4. Germline CDR1 reads PRHDT; CDR2 reads FYEKMQ (reference sequence).